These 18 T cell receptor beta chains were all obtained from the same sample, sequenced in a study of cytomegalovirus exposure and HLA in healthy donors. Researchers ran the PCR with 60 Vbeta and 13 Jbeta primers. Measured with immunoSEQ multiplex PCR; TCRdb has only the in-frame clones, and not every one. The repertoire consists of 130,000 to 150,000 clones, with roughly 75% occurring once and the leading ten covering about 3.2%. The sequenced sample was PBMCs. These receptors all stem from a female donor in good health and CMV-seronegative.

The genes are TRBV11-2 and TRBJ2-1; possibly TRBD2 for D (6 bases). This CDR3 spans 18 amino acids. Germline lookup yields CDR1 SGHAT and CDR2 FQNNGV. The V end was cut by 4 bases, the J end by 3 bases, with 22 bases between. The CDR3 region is CASSSWGEAATYYNEQFF. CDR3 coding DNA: TGTGCCAGCAGCTCCTGGGGGGAAGCGGCAACTTACTACAATGAGCAGTTCTTC.

This CDR3 is CASTPTGVRDTEAFF. In nucleotides, the CDR3 is TGTGCCAGTACCCCCACAGGGGTGAGGGACACTGAAGCTTTCTTT. This rearrangement joins TRBV19 to TRBJ1-1; 7 nucleotides line up with TRBD1. The CDR3 runs to 15 residues. CDR1 and CDR2 (germline): LNHDA, SQIVND (reference sequence). V lost 7 bases to trimming and J lost 3 bases; unmatched junction nucleotides: 11.

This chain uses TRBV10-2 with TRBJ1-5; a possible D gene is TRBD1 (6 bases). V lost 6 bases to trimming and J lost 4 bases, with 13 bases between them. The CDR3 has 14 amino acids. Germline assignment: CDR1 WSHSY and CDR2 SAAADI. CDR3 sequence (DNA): TGCGCCAGCAGCGGAGGGGGAGGGAATCAGCCCCAGCATTTT. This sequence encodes CASSGGGGNQPQHF.

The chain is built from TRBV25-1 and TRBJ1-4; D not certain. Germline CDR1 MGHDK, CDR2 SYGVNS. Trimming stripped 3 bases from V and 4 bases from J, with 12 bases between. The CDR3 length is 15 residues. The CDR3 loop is CASSEVRGGNEKLFF. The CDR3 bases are TGTGCCAGCAGTGAGGTTCGGGGAGGTAATGAAAAACTGTTTTTT. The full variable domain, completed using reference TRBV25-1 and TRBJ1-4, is EADIYQTPRYLVIGTGKKITLECSQTMGHDKMYWYQQDPGMELHLIHYSYGVNSTEKGDLSSESTVSRIRTEHFPLTLESARPSHTSQYLCASSEVRGGNEKLFFGSGTQLSVL.

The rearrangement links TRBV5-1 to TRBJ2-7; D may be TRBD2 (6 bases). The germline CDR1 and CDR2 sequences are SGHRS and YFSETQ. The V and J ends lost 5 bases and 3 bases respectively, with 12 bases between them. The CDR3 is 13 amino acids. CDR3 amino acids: CASSQAGGYEQYF. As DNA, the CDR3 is TGCGCCAGCAGTCAGGCCGGGGGCTACGAGCAGTACTTC. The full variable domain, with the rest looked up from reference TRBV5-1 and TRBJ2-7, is KAGVTQTPRYLIKTRGQQVTLSCSPISGHRSVSWYQQTPGQGLQFLFEYFSETQRNKGNFPGRFSGRQFSNSRSEMNVSTLELGDSALYLCASSQAGGYEQYFGPGTRLTVT.

As DNA, the CDR3 is TGTGCCTGGTCAGGAACGAACACCGGGGAGCTGTTTTTT. Its protein product is CAWSGTNTGELFF. The chain is built from TRBV30 and TRBJ2-2, with D unresolved. This CDR3 has 13 residues. Looked up from germline, CDR1 is GTSNPN and CDR2 is SVGIG (reference sequence). The V gene lost 5 bases and the J gene lost 0 bases, with 7 bases spanning the gap. Filled out from reference TRBV30 and TRBJ2-2, the complete variable domain reads SQTIHQWPATLVQPVGSPLSLECTVEGTSNPNLYWYRQAAGRGLQLLFYSVGIGQISSEVPQNLSASRPQDRQFILSSKKLLLSDSGFYLCAWSGTNTGELFFGEGSRLTVL.

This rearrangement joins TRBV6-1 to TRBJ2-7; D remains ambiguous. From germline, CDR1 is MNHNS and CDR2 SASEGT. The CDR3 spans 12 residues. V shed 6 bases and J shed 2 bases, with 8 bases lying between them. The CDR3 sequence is CASRSVTYEQYF. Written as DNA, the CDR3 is TGTGCCAGCAGGTCAGTGACCTACGAGCAGTACTTC.

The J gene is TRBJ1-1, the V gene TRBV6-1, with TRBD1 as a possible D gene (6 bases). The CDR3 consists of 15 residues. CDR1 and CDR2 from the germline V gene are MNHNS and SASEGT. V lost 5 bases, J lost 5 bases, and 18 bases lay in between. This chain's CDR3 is CASSTPRGGSTEAFF. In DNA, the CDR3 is TGTGCCAGCAGTACCCCGCGAGGGGGTAGTACTGAAGCTTTCTTT.

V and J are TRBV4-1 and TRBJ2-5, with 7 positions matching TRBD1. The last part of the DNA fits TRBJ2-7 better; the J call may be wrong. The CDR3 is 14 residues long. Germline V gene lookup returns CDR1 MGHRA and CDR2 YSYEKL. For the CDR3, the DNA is TGCGCCAGCAGCCAAGAGGGACAGCACTACGAGCAGTACTTC. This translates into CASSQEGQHYEQYF.

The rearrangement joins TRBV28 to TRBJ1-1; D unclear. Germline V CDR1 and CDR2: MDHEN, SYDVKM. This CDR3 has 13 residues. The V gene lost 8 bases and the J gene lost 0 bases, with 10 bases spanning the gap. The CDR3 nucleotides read TGTGCCAGCGCGGAATTTCTGAACACTGAAGCTTTCTTT. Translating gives CASAEFLNTEAFF. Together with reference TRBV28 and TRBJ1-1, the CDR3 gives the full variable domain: DVKVTQSSRYLVKRTGEKVFLECVQDMDHENMFWYRQDPGLGLRLIYFSYDVKMKEKGDIPEGYSVSREKKERFSLILESASTNQTSMYLCASAEFLNTEAFFGQGTRLTVV.

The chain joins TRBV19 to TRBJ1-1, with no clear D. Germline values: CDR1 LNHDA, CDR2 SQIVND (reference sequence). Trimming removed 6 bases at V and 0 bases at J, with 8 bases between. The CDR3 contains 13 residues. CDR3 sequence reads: CASREQLNTEAFF. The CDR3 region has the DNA TGTGCCAGTAGAGAACAACTGAACACTGAAGCTTTCTTT.

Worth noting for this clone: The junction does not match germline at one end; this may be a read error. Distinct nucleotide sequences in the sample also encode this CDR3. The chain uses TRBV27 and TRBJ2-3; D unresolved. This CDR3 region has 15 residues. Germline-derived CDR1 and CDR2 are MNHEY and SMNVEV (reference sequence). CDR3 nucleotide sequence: TGCGCCAGCAGTTTAAGTGGGCAGAACACAGATACGCAGTATTTT. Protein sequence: CASSLSGQNTDTQYF.

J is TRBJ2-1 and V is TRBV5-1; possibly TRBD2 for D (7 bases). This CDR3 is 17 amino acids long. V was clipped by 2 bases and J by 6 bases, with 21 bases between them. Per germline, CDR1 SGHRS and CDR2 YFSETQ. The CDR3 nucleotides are TGCGCCAGCAGCTTCTCACGGGGGGCCCTGGGGGGCAATGAGCAGTTCTTC. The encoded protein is CASSFSRGALGGNEQFF.

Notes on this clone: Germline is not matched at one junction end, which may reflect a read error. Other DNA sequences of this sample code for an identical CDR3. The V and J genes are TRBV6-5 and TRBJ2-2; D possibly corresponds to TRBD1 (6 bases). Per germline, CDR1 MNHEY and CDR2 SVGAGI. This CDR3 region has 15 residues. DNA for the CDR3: TGCGCCAGCAGTTACGACAGGAGGAACACCGGGGAGCTGTTTTTT. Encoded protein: CASSYDRRNTGELFF.

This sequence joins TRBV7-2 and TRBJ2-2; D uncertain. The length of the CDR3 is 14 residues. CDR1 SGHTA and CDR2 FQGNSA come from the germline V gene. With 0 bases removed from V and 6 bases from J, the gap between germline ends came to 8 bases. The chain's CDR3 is CASSLARKAGELFF. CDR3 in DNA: TGTGCCAGCAGCTTAGCGAGGAAGGCCGGGGAGCTGTTTTTT.

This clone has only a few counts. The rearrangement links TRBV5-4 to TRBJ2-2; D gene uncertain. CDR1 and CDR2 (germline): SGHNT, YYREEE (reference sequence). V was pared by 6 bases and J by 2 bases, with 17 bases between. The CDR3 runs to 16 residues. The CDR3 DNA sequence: TGTGCCAGCAAGGCTAGTCCCTCGGTAAACACCGGGGAGCTGTTTTTT. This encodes CASKASPSVNTGELFF. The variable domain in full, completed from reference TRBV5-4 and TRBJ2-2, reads ETGVTQSPTHLIKTRGQQVTLRCSSQSGHNTVSWYQQALGQGPQFIFQYYREEENGRGNFPPRFSGLQFPNYSSELNVNALELDDSALYLCASKASPSVNTGELFFGEGSRLTVL.

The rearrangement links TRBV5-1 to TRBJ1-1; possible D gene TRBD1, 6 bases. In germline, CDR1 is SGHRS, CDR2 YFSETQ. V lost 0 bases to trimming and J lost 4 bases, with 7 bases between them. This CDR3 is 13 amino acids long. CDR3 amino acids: CASSLVRGTEAFF. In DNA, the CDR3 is TGCGCCAGCAGCTTGGTCAGGGGCACTGAAGCTTTCTTT.

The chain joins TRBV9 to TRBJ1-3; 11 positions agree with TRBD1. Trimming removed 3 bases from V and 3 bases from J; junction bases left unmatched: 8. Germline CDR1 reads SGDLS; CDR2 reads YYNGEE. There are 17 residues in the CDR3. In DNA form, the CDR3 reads TGTGCCAGCAGCGCCGGACAGGGGGCTTTAGGTGGAAACACCATATATTTT. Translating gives CASSAGQGALGGNTIYF.